Many counts were recorded for the clone carrying this TCR beta chain. The target antigen is unknown. The sample belongs to a study of metastatic and nonmetastatic thyroid tumors. On the study more broadly: A comparison of repertoires was made across blood and tumor or nodule tissue from malignant and benign thyroid patients. Study-wide points: In both blood and tumor samples, TCR beta diversity was reported significantly higher for malignant than benign nodules.

In the original workflow: The authors used CDR3 differences across clinicopathological groups to build a distant-metastasis classifier for papillary thyroid cancer. TCRdb ran MiXCR on the PCR reads. The V and J calls come from TCRdb's annotation, not from the publication. Among roughly 30,000 clones listed, roughly 30% were seen once. Germline assignment: CDR1 SGHTA and CDR2 FQGNSA. The V and J ends lost 0 bases and 4 bases respectively, with 19 bases between them. The CDR3 totals 18 residues. Thyroid surgery took place with no prior treatment in any patient. The sequencing sample was made of blood. The source is a female donor with papillary thyroid cancer or a benign thyroid nodule (not recorded which). Some clones in this sample may be carry-over from other donors' samples. This rearrangement joins TRBV7-2 to TRBJ2-1; TRBD2 is a possible D gene (6 bases). Here the CDR3 DNA reads TGTGCCAGCAGCTTAGCAATTTTTCAGGAGGGAAGGTACAATGAGCAGTTCTTC. Its translation is CASSLAIFQEGRYNEQFF. Full variable domain (rest looked up from reference TRBV7-2 and TRBJ2-1): GAGVSQSPSNKVTEKGKDVELRCDPISGHTALYWYRQSLGQGLEFLIYFQGNSAPDKSGLPSDRFSAERTGGSVSTLTIQRTQQEDSAVYLCASSLAIFQEGRYNEQFFGPGTRLTVL.